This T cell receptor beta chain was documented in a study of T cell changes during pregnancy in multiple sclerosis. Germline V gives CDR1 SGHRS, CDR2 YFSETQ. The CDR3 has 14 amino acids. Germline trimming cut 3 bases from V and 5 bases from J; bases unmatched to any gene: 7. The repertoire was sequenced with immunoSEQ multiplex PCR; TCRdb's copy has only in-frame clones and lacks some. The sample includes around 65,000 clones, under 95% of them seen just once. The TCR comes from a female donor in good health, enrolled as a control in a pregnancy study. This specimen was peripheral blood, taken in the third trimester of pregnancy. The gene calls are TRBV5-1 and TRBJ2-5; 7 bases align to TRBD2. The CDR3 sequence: CASSSGLVGETQYF. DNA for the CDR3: TGCGCCAGCAGCTCTGGACTAGTTGGGGAGACCCAGTACTTC.